A single sample gave rise to the 7 T cell receptor beta chains below, sequenced in a study of blood T cells in healthy people across ages. The second PCR ran 7 to 11 cycles with a sample-barcoded 5' primer and J-beta primers. Each CDR3 protein is one row after TCRdb ran MiXCR on the 5' RACE reads. Of around 650,000 distinct CDR3 sequences in the sample, less than 45% are singletons; the top ten hold approximately 31%. Sequencing input: blood. These receptors came from a man older than 75 in good health.

In this sample, this clonotype turned up many times. This sequence joins TRBV6-2 or TRBV6-3 and TRBJ2-1; TRBD2 matches 12 bases. The CDR3 contains 17 residues. The ends lost 5 bases at V and 0 bases at J; junction bases unmatched: 5. Per germline, CDR1 MNHEY and CDR2 SVGEGT. CDR3 coding DNA: TGTGCCAGCAGTAGGCGGACTAGCGGGACCTCCTACAATGAGCAGTTCTTC. This translates into CASSRRTSGTSYNEQFF.

This clonotype was seen many times. V usage is TRBV29-1 and J usage is TRBJ2-7, with D possibly called TRBD1 or TRBD2 (7 bases each). Trimming stripped 5 bases from V and 4 bases from J, with 12 bases between. CDR1 and CDR2 from the germline V gene are SQVTM and ANQGSEA. The CDR3 runs 12 residues. The CDR3 is CSVRGDSYEQYF. CDR3 DNA: TGCAGCGTTCGGGGGGACAGTTACGAGCAGTACTTC.

The chain uses TRBV7-2 and TRBJ2-3; D is possibly TRBD1 or TRBD2 (7 bases each). The CDR3 consists of 18 residues. Germline loops: CDR1 SGHTA, CDR2 FQGNSA. With 5 bases removed from V and 4 bases from J, the gap between germline ends came to 25 bases. The CDR3 bases are TGTGCCAGCAGCCCCTACTCTCCAGGGGGGGCCCCGGCAGATACGCAGTATTTT. It codes for CASSPYSPGGAPADTQYF.

In its sample, this clonotype was seen a few times. The rearrangement joins TRBV13 to TRBJ2-5; D possibly uses TRBD1 or TRBD2 (6 bases each). The CDR3 runs to 17 residues. V lost 3 bases and J 3 bases, leaving 20 bases between the germline ends. Per germline, CDR1 PRHDT and CDR2 FYEKMQ (reference sequence). The CDR3 DNA reads TGTGCCAGCAGCTTCAGCCCCGACAGGTCGGGGGAAGAGACCCAGTACTTC. Its protein product is CASSFSPDRSGEETQYF.

The genes are TRBV18 and TRBJ2-6; D uncertain. There are 15 residues in the CDR3. CDR1 and CDR2 from the germline V gene are KGHSH and LQKENI. The V and J ends lost 2 bases and 2 bases respectively, with 7 bases between them. This CDR3 reads CASSPDLAGANVLTF. The CDR3 nucleotides are TGTGCCAGCTCACCAGACCTTGCTGGGGCCAACGTCCTGACTTTC.

The chain combines TRBV5-1 with TRBJ2-5; 7 nucleotides agree with TRBD1. Germline-derived CDR1 and CDR2 are SGHRS and YFSETQ. There are 14 residues in the CDR3. Losses at the gene ends were 4 bases for V and 2 bases for J; bases not matched to a gene: 5. The CDR3 reads CASSAIQGQETQYF. The CDR3 nucleotides are TGCGCCAGCAGCGCCATACAGGGGCAAGAGACCCAGTACTTC.

The chain uses TRBV28 and TRBJ2-7, with D unresolved. V was trimmed by 6 bases and J by 2 bases, leaving 11 bases between them. Looked up from germline, CDR1 is MDHEN and CDR2 is SYDVKM. The CDR3 length is 13 residues. CDR3 sequence reads: CASRTGLAYEQYF. The DNA for the CDR3 is TGTGCCAGCAGAACCGGTCTCGCCTACGAGCAGTACTTC.